One sample yielded the 5 T cell receptor beta chains listed below, sequenced in a study of blood T cell repertoires in COVID-19. The table came from immunoSEQ multiplex PCR; TCRdb's copy has only in-frame clones and leaves some out. The sample carries almost 200,000 clones, approximately 88% recorded once. Sequenced material: PBMCs or T cells enriched from blood (not recorded which). Receptors originate from a woman aged 18-29 years who had recovered from COVID-19.

The CDR3 DNA is TGTGCCAGCAGCGATACCGACACGTCTAACTATGGCTACACCTTC. Translated, it gives CASSDTDTSNYGYTF. This chain connects TRBV5-4 to TRBJ1-2; D unresolved. This CDR3 has 15 amino acids. Germline V gives CDR1 SGHNT, CDR2 YYREEE (reference sequence). The V end lost 4 bases, the J end lost 0 bases, and 13 bases lay between the germline ends. Based on the CDR3 plus reference TRBV5-4 and TRBJ1-2, the full variable domain is ETGVTQSPTHLIKTRGQQVTLRCSSQSGHNTVSWYQQALGQGPQFIFQYYREEENGRGNFPPRFSGLQFPNYSSELNVNALELDDSALYLCASSDTDTSNYGYTFGSGTRLTVV.

This sequence joins TRBV6-5 and TRBJ1-2, with D possibly matching TRBD1 (6 bases). Trimming stripped 5 bases from V and 2 bases from J, with 12 bases between. CDR3 length equals 14 residues. Per the germline V gene, CDR1 is MNHEY and CDR2 is SVGAGI. In DNA form, the CDR3 reads TGTGCCAGCAGTCAGGACAGCAGGAACTATGGCTACACCTTC. It specifies CASSQDSRNYGYTF.

The genes are TRBV4-2 and TRBJ1-1; 8 bases agree with TRBD1. Germline V gene lookup returns CDR1 LGHNA and CDR2 YNFKEQ. The CDR3 loop spans 18 amino acids. V was pared by 0 bases and J by 1 base, with 10 bases of the junction left unmatched. The CDR3 DNA sequence: TGTGCCAGCAGCCAAGAGACAGGGGCCCTCCCTGGGAACACTGAAGCTTTCTTT. This sequence encodes CASSQETGALPGNTEAFF.

The chain joins TRBV30 to TRBJ2-3, with no clear D. CDR1 and CDR2 from the germline V gene are GTSNPN and SVGIG (reference sequence). The CDR3 runs 15 residues. Between the trimmed V and J ends, which lost 0 bases and 6 bases, there was a span of 16 bases. CDR3 region: CAWSVSNSKVDTQYF. The CDR3 nucleotides read TGTGCCTGGAGTGTCTCCAACAGCAAGGTGGATACGCAGTATTTT.

The chain recombines TRBV10-3 with TRBJ2-5; 7 positions agree with TRBD2. Germline V CDR1 and CDR2: ENHRY, SYGVKD. Losses at the gene ends were 3 bases for V and 4 bases for J; bases not matched to a gene: 14. The CDR3 covers 17 residues. The CDR3 DNA reads TGTGCCATCAGTGACAAAACTCGGACGGGGGGAGGAGAGACCCAGTACTTC. Its protein is CAISDKTRTGGGETQYF.